The entry below gives a single TCR beta chain sequence along with its context. This clonotype was seen a handful of times. Its antigen is currently not known. The record has no base qualities; no much larger clone is one base away. The sample's treatment or condition, from its label and the paper: live attenuated yellow fever vaccine strain. At each blood-draw timepoint, two biological replicates of bulk PBMCs were obtained. A standard Ficoll-Paque protocol was used to isolate PBMCs from peripheral blood. TriZol was used to extract RNA from bulk PBMCs, CD4 and CD8 fractions, and dextramer-positive and dextramer-negative fractions. This entry is derived from a study of T cells after yellow fever vaccination (dated by TCRdb to about 2019). About the investigation overall: The SMART-Seq v4 Ultra Low Input RNA kit was used to prepare libraries from fractions with low cell numbers. To track T-cell clones before and after primary and booster YFV17D yellow fever vaccination, bulk TCR alpha and beta repertoires were sequenced longitudinally. Two healthy male donors, one aged 18 to 30 and one aged 30 to 40 years, made up the cohort. Blood samples were taken at several timepoints before and after primary and secondary immunization, and bulk PBMC replicates and cell subsets were isolated.

Synthesis of TCR cDNA relied on 5'RACE template switching, a step that introduced a universal primer site along with unique molecular identifiers. cDNA synthesis was primed from both the TCR alpha and TCR beta constant segments. Library amplification used two PCR steps, and the second PCR step added sample barcodes and sequencing adapters. Sequencing of the libraries was done on either Illumina HiSeq 2500 (2x100 bp) or NovaSeq (2x150 bp). The source study handled its data this way. Demultiplexing of reads and collapsing into UMI consensus sequences were performed with MIGEC, and V(D)J alignment was carried out with MiXCR. Clonotypes responding to the vaccine were identified with edgeR on replicate PBMC samples, with the criteria of FDR below 0.01 and a log2 fold change above 5 up to day 15. Each bulk clonotype was labeled CD4 or CD8 based on which sequenced repertoire, CD4 or CD8, contained the clonotype at higher abundance. Through fastp at Q25 and MiXCR, TCRdb rebuilt clones from the public reads, retaining in-frame beta chains. Each CDR3 protein appears once, grouped with its most common genes and DNA. TCRdb, rather than the study authors, made the V and J calls. This sample is represented by under 700,000 distinct CDR3 sequences; approximately 16% of them were singletons. The top ten constitute approximately 15% of the sample.

On the study overall, not on this receptor specifically: Because only a couple of donors were included in the study, the extent to which the findings can be generalized is limited. A small share of clonotypes was detected in both CD4 and CD8 compartments, with the overlap likely arising from convergent recombination. The secondary T-cell response was weaker than the primary response but faster, peaking on day 5 instead of day 15. Computational filtering was needed because FACS-sorted repertoires could contain abundant contaminating clonotypes from the bulk population. Most clones expanded after primary vaccination (around 96% of CD4 and 88% of CD8) were re-detected after the booster, suggesting that broad memory maintenance occurred.

Its CDR3 holds 14 amino acids, cysteine through phenylalanine. Here the CDR3 DNA is all that survives: 42 bases in frame from base 1. Relative to germline, V is missing 3 bases and J is missing 8 bases, with 5 bases of the junction outside any gene match. The material was PBMCs, obtained about 5 days after the first yellow fever vaccination. The sequence joins TRBV12-3 or TRBV12-4 to TRBJ2-1; a stretch of 9 junction bases matches TRBD1. The clonotype comes from a man between 18 and 29 years old who received the YFV17D yellow fever vaccine. The CDR3 is CASSFDRGRDEQFF. In nucleotides, the sequence is TGTGCCAGCAGTTTTGACAGGGGGAGGGATGAGCAGTTCTTC.